This paragraph covers one TCR beta chain sequence. Followed over time, Seattle patients had been enrolled while infection was active. This sample is part of a study of blood T cell repertoires in COVID-19. Sequencing was performed with immunoSEQ multiplex PCR; in TCRdb, only in-frame clones are kept and a portion is missing. The sample lists over 150,000 clones, about 87% occurring once. Germline assignment: CDR1 SGHTA and CDR2 FQGNSA. V was clipped by 1 base and J by 7 bases, with 13 bases between them. This CDR3 spans 14 amino acids. Sequencing input: peripheral blood. The genes are TRBV7-2 and TRBJ1-1; no firm D call. This receptor was obtained from a woman aged 70-85 years with COVID-19, enrolled during active disease. CDR3 DNA: TGTGCCAGCAGCTTAGATCACCTTGGAGGTGAAGCTTTCTTT. Its translation: CASSLDHLGGEAFF.